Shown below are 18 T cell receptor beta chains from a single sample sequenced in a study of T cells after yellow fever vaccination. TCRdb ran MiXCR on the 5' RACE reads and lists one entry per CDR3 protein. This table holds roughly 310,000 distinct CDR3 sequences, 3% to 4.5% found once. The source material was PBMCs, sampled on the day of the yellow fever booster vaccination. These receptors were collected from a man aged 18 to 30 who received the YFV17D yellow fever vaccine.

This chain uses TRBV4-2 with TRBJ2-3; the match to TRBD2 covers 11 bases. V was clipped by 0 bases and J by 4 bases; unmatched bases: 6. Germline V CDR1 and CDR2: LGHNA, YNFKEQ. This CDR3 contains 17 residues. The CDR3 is CASSQDPLSGGADTQYF. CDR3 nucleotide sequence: TGTGCCAGCAGCCAAGACCCCCTTAGCGGGGGGGCAGATACGCAGTATTTT.

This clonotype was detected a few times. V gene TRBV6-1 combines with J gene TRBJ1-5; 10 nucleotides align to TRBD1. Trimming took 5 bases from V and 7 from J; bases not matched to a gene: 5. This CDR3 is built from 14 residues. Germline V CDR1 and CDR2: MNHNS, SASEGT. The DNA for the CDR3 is TGTGCCAGCAGTCTCGGGACAGGGGAACAGCCCCAGCATTTT. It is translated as CASSLGTGEQPQHF.

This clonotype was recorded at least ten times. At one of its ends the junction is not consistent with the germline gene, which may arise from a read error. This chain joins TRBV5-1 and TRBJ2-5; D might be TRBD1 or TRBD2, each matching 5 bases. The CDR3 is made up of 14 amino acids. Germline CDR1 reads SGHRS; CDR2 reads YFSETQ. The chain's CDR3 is CASSLEGYQETQYF. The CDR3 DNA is TGTGCCAGCAGCTTAGAGGGGTACCAAGAGACCCAGTACTTC.

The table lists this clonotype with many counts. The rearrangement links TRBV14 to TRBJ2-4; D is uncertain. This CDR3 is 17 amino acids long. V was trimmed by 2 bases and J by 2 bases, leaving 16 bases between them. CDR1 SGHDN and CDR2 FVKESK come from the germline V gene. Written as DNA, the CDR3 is TGTGCCAGCAGCCAATCCCGACAAGTTGGGACCAAAAACATTCAGTACTTC. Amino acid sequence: CASSQSRQVGTKNIQYF.

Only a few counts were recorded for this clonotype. As DNA, the CDR3 is TGCGCCAGCAGCTTGAACGGGGGGCACGGAGATACGCAGTATTTT. As protein: CASSLNGGHGDTQYF. J is TRBJ2-3 and V is TRBV5-1; D is possibly TRBD2 (7 bases). Germline CDR1 reads SGHRS; CDR2 reads YFSETQ. Trimming removed 1 base at V and 5 bases at J, with 14 bases between. This CDR3 comprises 15 residues.

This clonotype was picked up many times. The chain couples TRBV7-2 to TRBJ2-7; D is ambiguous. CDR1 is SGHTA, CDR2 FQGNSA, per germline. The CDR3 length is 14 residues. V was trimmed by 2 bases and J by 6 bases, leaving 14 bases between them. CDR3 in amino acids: CASSLTGHPVEQYF. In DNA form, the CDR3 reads TGTGCCAGCAGCTTAACGGGCCATCCCGTCGAGCAGTACTTC.

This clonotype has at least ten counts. The CDR3 DNA sequence: TGTGCCAGCAGCCAACCGAGGGGCCCGAACACCGGGGAGCTGTTTTTT. Translation: CASSQPRGPNTGELFF. The chain recombines TRBV3-1 with TRBJ2-2; D assignment may be TRBD1 or TRBD2 (5 bases each). Germline values: CDR1 LGHDT, CDR2 YNNKEL (reference sequence). The CDR3 has 16 amino acids. V shed 2 bases and J shed 0 bases, with 10 bases lying between them.

This CDR3 reads CASSYQEGAETQYF. The CDR3 nucleotides read TGTGCCAGCAGCTATCAAGAAGGGGCGGAGACCCAGTACTTC. The chain links TRBV7-6 to TRBJ2-5, with D possibly being TRBD1 (5 bases). Trimming left V 4 bases short and J 5 bases short, with 14 bases between. Germline V gene sequence: CDR1 SGHVS, CDR2 FNYEAQ. The CDR3 is 14 amino acids.

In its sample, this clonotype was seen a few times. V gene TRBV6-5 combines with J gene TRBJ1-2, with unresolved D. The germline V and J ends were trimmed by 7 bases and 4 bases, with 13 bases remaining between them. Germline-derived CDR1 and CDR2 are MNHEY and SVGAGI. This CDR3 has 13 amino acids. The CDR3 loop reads CASTVGIRYGYTF. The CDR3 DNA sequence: TGTGCCAGCACGGTTGGGATTCGCTATGGCTACACCTTC.

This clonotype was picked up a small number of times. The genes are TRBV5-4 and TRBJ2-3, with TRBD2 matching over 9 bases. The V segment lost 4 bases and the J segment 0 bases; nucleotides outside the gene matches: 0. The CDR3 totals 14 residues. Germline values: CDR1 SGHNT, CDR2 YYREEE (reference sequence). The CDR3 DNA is TGTGCCAGCAGCGCGGGGGGGAGCACAGATACGCAGTATTTT. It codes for CASSAGGSTDTQYF.

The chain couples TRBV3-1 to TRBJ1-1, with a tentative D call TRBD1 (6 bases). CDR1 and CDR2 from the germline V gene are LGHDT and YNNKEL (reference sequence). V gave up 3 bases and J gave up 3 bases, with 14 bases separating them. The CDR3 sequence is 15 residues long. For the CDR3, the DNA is TGTGCCAGCAGCCATCCCGGGGGCGGATACACTGAAGCTTTCTTT. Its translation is CASSHPGGGYTEAFF.

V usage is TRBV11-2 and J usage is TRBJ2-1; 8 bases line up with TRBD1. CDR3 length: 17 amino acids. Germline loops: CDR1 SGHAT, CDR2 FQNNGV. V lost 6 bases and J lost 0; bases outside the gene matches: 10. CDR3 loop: CASSSGTGGRSYNEQFF. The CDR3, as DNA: TGTGCCAGCAGTTCTGGGACAGGAGGGCGCTCCTACAATGAGCAGTTCTTC.

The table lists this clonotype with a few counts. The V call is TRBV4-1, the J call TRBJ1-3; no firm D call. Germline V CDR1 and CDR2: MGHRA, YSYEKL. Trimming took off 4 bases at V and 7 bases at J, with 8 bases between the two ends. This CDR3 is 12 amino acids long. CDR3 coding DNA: TGCGCCAGCAGCCCCCTAGGGAACACCATATATTTT. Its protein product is CASSPLGNTIYF.

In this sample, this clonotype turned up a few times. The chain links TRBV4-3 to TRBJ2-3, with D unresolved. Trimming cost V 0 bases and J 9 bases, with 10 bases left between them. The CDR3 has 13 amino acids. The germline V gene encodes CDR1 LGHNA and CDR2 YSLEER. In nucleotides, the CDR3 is TGCGCCAGCAGCCAAGATGGAGTAGGCACGCAGTATTTT. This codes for CASSQDGVGTQYF.

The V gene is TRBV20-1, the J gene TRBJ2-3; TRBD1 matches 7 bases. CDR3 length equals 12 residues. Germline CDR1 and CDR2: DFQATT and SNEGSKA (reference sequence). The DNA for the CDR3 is TGCAGAGGGGGCACCGTCCAGGATACGCAGTATTTT. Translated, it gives CRGGTVQDTQYF.

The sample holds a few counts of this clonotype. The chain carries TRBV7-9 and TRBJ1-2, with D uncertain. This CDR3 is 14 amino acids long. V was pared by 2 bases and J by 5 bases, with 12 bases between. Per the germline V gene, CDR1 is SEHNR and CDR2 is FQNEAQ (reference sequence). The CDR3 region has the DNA TGTGCCAGCAGCTTAATTGGTTCTGGGTATGGCTACACCTTC. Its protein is CASSLIGSGYGYTF. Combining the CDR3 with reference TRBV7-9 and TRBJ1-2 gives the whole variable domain DTGVSQNPRHKITKRGQNVTFRCDPISEHNRLYWYRQTLGQGPEFLTYFQNEAQLEKSRLLSDRFSAERPKGSFSTLEIQRTEQGDSAMYLCASSLIGSGYGYTFGSGTRLTVV.

The CDR3 here is CASSYSVASTDTQYF. The CDR3 region has the DNA TGTGCCAGCAGTTACTCCGTCGCTAGCACAGATACGCAGTATTTT. The V call is TRBV6-2 or TRBV6-3, the J call TRBJ2-3; D unclear. The CDR3 totals 15 residues. The germline V gene has CDR1 MNHEY and CDR2 SVGEGT. V shed 0 bases and J shed 0 bases, with 7 bases lying between them.

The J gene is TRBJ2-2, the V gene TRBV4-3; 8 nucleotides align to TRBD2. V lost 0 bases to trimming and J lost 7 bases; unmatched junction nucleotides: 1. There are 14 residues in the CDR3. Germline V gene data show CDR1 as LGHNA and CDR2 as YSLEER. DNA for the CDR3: TGCGCCAGCAGCCAAGAACTAGCGGTCGGGGAGCTGTTTTTT. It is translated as CASSQELAVGELFF.